Listed below are T cell receptor beta chains from one sample, sequenced in a study of siplizumab effects on memory and regulatory T cells. Profiled with immunoSEQ multiplex PCR; TCRdb holds only in-frame clones, not every one. The data hold approximately 50,000 clones, with about 94% observed a single time. Sequenced sample: CD8+ T cells sorted from blood. These receptors were obtained from a human donor in good health. Each CDR3 is given with its conserved first and last residue. D genes are given only for firm matches. Size tells how often a clone was seen (once, few, many) or the class of an expanded clone, and some rows leave it out.

d_call j_call clone_size v_call cdr3_aa cdr3_nt
TRBD1 TRBJ2-7 NA TRBV7-3 CASSPGQGPYEQYF TGTGCCAGCAGCCCGGGACAGGGCCCCTACGAGCAGTACTTC
NA TRBJ1-5 once TRBV30 CAWRGGLGNQPQHF TGTGCCTGGAGGGGGGGTCTGGGCAATCAGCCCCAGCATTTT
TRBD1 TRBJ1-5 once TRBV19 CASIDGTAVRPQHF TGTGCCAGTATTGACGGGACAGCCGTGCGGCCCCAGCATTTT
TRBD2 TRBJ2-1 NA TRBV11-2 CASSSSGSHYNEQFF TGTGCCAGCAGCAGTAGCGGGAGCCACTACAATGAGCAGTTCTTC
NA TRBJ1-1 NA TRBV6-1 CASPGLGEAFF TGTGCCAGCCCGGGACTCGGGGAAGCTTTCTTT
NA TRBJ1-2 NA TRBV11-2 CASSLSGDEYGYTF TGTGCCAGCAGCTTATCAGGGGACGAGTATGGCTACACCTTC
TRBD2 TRBJ2-7 NA TRBV11-2 CASSRSTSGSYEQYF TGTGCCAGCAGCCGATCCACTAGCGGGAGTTACGAGCAGTACTTC
NA TRBJ2-1 once TRBV9 CASSVEETGYNEQFF TGTGCCAGCAGCGTAGAAGAGACGGGGTACAATGAGCAGTTCTTC
NA TRBJ2-3 NA TRBV30 CAWSVTPTADTQYF TGTGCCTGGAGCGTAACCCCGACAGCCGATACGCAGTATTTT
NA TRBJ1-4 once TRBV27 CASSILVGGQINEKLFF NA
NA TRBJ2-1 NA TRBV7-8 CASSQSGGSYNEQFF TGTGCCAGCAGTCAATCCGGGGGCTCCTACAATGAGCAGTTCTTC
TRBD1 TRBJ2-7 NA TRBV28 CASSFDRASEQYF TGTGCCAGCAGTTTTGACAGGGCTTCCGAGCAGTACTTC
TRBD1 TRBJ2-1 NA TRBV27 CASSLIRWDRGLNEQFF TGTGCCAGCAGTTTGATTCGGTGGGACAGGGGGCTAAATGAGCAGTTCTTC
NA TRBJ2-2 NA TRBV7-9 CASSFTWKTGELFF TGTGCCAGCAGCTTCACCTGGAAGACCGGGGAGCTGTTTTTT
NA TRBJ2-7 NA TRBV15 CATSRDGEQYF TGTGCCACCAGCAGAGACGGGGAGCAGTACTTC
NA TRBJ1-1 NA TRBV6-6 CASSSGTAEAFF TGTGCCAGCAGCTCTGGGACTGCAGAAGCTTTCTTT
NA TRBJ2-2 NA TRBV28 CASIIHTNTGELFF TGTGCCAGCATTATACACACGAACACCGGGGAGCTGTTTTTT
NA TRBJ2-7 NA TRBV7-2 CASSTTRTDQSYEQYF TGTGCCAGCAGCACGACTCGGACAGATCAATCCTACGAGCAGTACTTC
NA TRBJ1-5 NA TRBV7-9 CASSLDHSNQPQHF TGTGCCAGCAGCTTGGACCATAGCAATCAGCCCCAGCATTTT
NA TRBJ2-3 NA TRBV27 CASSLLAASTDTQYF TGTGCCAGCAGTTTACTGGCGGCAAGCACAGATACGCAGTATTTT
NA TRBJ2-3 NA TRBV11-2 CASSLVSGAVTDTQYF TGTGCCAGCAGCTTAGTATCAGGGGCTGTTACAGATACGCAGTATTTT
TRBD2 TRBJ2-7 NA TRBV11-2 CASSLGGSYEQYF TGTGCCAGCAGCCTGGGGGGGAGCTACGAGCAGTACTTC
TRBD1 TRBJ1-2 once TRBV5-6 CASSSTPPTGGYGYTF TGTGCCAGCAGCTCCACGCCGCCGACAGGGGGCTATGGCTACACCTTC
NA TRBJ2-1 few TRBV7-9 CASSLEANEQFF TGTGCCAGCAGCTTAGAAGCGAATGAGCAGTTCTTC
NA TRBJ1-5 NA TRBV27 CASSRRGYSNQPQHF TGTGCCAGCAGTCGAAGGGGTTATAGCAATCAGCCCCAGCATTTT
NA TRBJ2-1 NA TRBV6-1 CASSDDFENNEQFF TGTGCCAGCAGTGATGACTTTGAGAACAATGAGCAGTTCTTC
NA TRBJ2-7 NA TRBV29-1 CSVLPTKAGTYEQYF TGCAGCGTCCTCCCGACTAAGGCTGGTACCTACGAGCAGTACTTC
TRBD2 TRBJ2-3 NA TRBV6-4 CASKRLAGGEDTQYF TGTGCCAGCAAACGACTAGCGGGAGGTGAAGATACGCAGTATTTT
NA TRBJ1-5 NA TRBV11-2 CASSLEGTRNQPQHF TGTGCCAGCAGCTTAGAAGGGACCCGAAATCAGCCCCAGCATTTT
TRBD1 TRBJ1-1 NA TRBV28 CASSHRGPSREAFF TGTGCCAGCAGTCACAGGGGCCCCAGTAGAGAAGCTTTCTTT
NA TRBJ1-1 NA TRBV7-8 CASVLGRTLLNTEAFF TGTGCCAGCGTCCTCGGCCGGACCTTACTTAACACTGAAGCTTTCTTT
NA TRBJ1-5 NA TRBV27 CASSLNKGQPQHF TGTGCCAGCAGTTTAAATAAGGGTCAGCCCCAGCATTTT
NA TRBJ1-2 few TRBV5-1 CASSSEGGNYGYTF TGCGCCAGCAGTTCGGAGGGGGGTAACTATGGCTACACCTTC
NA TRBJ2-3 NA TRBV30 CAWSQASATDTQYF TGTGCCTGGAGTCAGGCTAGCGCCACAGATACGCAGTATTTT
NA TRBJ2-3 NA TRBV7-9 CASSLAGYTTLSTDTQYF TGTGCCAGCAGCTTGGCAGGATACACGACGTTAAGCACAGATACGCAGTATTTT
TRBD2 TRBJ2-7 NA TRBV4-2 CASSQEEKRGYEQYF TGTGCCAGCAGCCAAGAGGAGAAGCGGGGGTACGAGCAGTACTTC
TRBD1 TRBJ2-7 NA TRBV27 CASSAGTGGAYEQYF TGTGCCAGCAGCGCCGGGACAGGGGGTGCCTACGAGCAGTACTTC
NA TRBJ1-4 NA TRBV4-1 CASSPTGTRNEKLFF TGCGCCAGCAGCCCCACCGGGACGAGGAATGAAAAACTGTTTTTT
NA TRBJ2-7 NA TRBV7-9 CASSTGEYEQYF TGTGCCAGCAGCACCGGAGAGTACGAGCAGTACTTC
NA TRBJ2-3 NA TRBV11-2 CASSRGEGTDTQYF TGTGCCAGCAGCAGGGGAGAGGGGACAGATACGCAGTATTTT
NA TRBJ1-5 NA TRBV5-1 CASSLEGYSNQPQHF TGCGCCAGCAGCTTGGAAGGATATAGCAATCAGCCCCAGCATTTT
NA TRBJ1-5 few TRBV19 CASSTWGKGNQPQHF TGTGCCAGTAGTACTTGGGGGAAAGGCAATCAGCCCCAGCATTTT